The T cell receptor beta chain described here comes from a study of T cell repertoires in cytomegalovirus infection. The CDR3 totals 17 residues. With V trimmed by 4 bases and J by 6 bases, 9 bases remained unmatched. Germline V gives CDR1 SGHVS, CDR2 FNYEAQ. TCRdb re-derived calls from the reads in MiXCR, one entry per CDR3 protein. Here the sample spans roughly 230,000 distinct CDR3 sequences, about a sixth being singletons. The table lists this clonotype with many counts. The source is a human donor in good health (CMV status not recorded). Some clones in this sample may be carry-over from other donors' samples. Source material: CD8+ T cells from PBMCs. This sequence joins TRBV7-6 and TRBJ2-3; the match to TRBD2 covers 14 bases. The CDR3 DNA sequence: TGTGCCAGCAGCTGCCCGACTAGCGGGGGGGATACCGATACGCAGTATTTT. Residues: CASSCPTSGGDTDTQYF.